A selection of T cell receptor beta chains follows, all from one sample in a study of shared clonotypes between healthy human individuals. Libraries were prepared by immunoSEQ multiplex PCR; TCRdb keeps only in-frame clonotypes and omits some of them. Of fewer than 650,000 clones listed, roughly 79% are singletons. Sequencing was performed on PBMCs. Receptor source: a middle-aged woman in good health. Some clones in this sample may be carry-over from other donors' samples. The CDR3 runs from the conserved cysteine through the conserved F or W. The D gene is left open where the match is weak. The listing skips clone size in some rows; elsewhere it reads once, few, many or a size class.

clone size: few; J gene: TRBJ2-5; V gene: TRBV18; D gene: .; CDR3 protein: CASQQGRSETQYF; CDR3 DNA: TGTGCCAGTCAACAGGGCAGGTCCGAGACCCAGTACTTC
clone size: .; J gene: TRBJ2-7; V gene: TRBV5-1; D gene: TRBD2; CDR3 protein: CASSLVAGEFYEQYF; CDR3 DNA: TGCGCCAGCAGCTTGGTTGCGGGAGAATTCTACGAGCAGTACTTC
clone size: .; J gene: TRBJ2-3; V gene: TRBV11-2; D gene: TRBD2; CDR3 protein: CASSISGRVSTDTQYF; CDR3 DNA: TGTGCCAGCAGCATTAGCGGGAGGGTTAGCACAGATACGCAGTATTTT
clone size: once; J gene: TRBJ2-7; V gene: TRBV4-2; D gene: .; CDR3 protein: CASSQDKGKPYEQYF; CDR3 DNA: TGTGCCAGCAGCCAAGATAAAGGCAAGCCCTACGAGCAGTACTTC
clone size: .; J gene: TRBJ2-5; V gene: TRBV4-3; D gene: .; CDR3 protein: CASSQDFGRVQETQYF; CDR3 DNA: TGCGCCAGCAGCCAAGATTTTGGCAGGGTCCAAGAGACCCAGTACTTC
clone size: .; J gene: TRBJ2-5; V gene: TRBV19; D gene: .; CDR3 protein: CASSTSPGHGKETQYF; CDR3 DNA: TGTGCCAGTAGTACCTCACCGGGACACGGAAAAGAGACCCAGTACTTC
clone size: .; J gene: TRBJ2-7; V gene: TRBV6-1; D gene: TRBD1; CDR3 protein: CASSESIRDRGPKACEQYF; CDR3 DNA: TGTGCCAGCAGTGAATCGATCCGGGACAGGGGACCAAAGGCCTGCGAGCAGTACTTC
clone size: few; J gene: TRBJ1-1; V gene: TRBV29-1; D gene: .; CDR3 protein: CSVAWVNTEAFF; CDR3 DNA: TGCAGCGTTGCGTGGGTGAACACTGAAGCTTTCTTT
clone size: .; J gene: TRBJ2-7; V gene: TRBV19; D gene: .; CDR3 protein: CASSNLYEQYF; CDR3 DNA: TGTGCCAGTAGTAATCTCTACGAGCAGTACTTC
clone size: .; J gene: TRBJ2-5; V gene: TRBV11-3; D gene: .; CDR3 protein: CASSLGSRPQETQYF; CDR3 DNA: TGTGCCAGCAGCTTAGGGTCCAGACCACAAGAGACCCAGTACTTC
clone size: once; J gene: TRBJ2-6; V gene: TRBV6-6; D gene: .; CDR3 protein: CASSYQDGSGANVLTF; CDR3 DNA: TGTGCCAGCAGTTACCAGGACGGCTCTGGGGCCAACGTCCTGACTTTC
clone size: .; J gene: TRBJ2-7; V gene: TRBV7-8; D gene: .; CDR3 protein: CASSLVGARPYEQYF; CDR3 DNA: TGTGCCAGCAGCTTAGTCGGGGCCAGACCCTACGAGCAGTACTTC
clone size: .; J gene: TRBJ2-3; V gene: TRBV7-2; D gene: TRBD1; CDR3 protein: CASSLDRADTQYF; CDR3 DNA: TGTGCCAGCAGTCTAGACAGGGCAGATACGCAGTATTTT
clone size: .; J gene: TRBJ2-5; V gene: TRBV7-2; D gene: TRBD1; CDR3 protein: CASSPDRATQETQYF; CDR3 DNA: TGTGCCAGCAGCCCCGACAGGGCCACCCAAGAGACCCAGTACTTC
clone size: .; J gene: TRBJ2-5; V gene: TRBV18; D gene: TRBD2; CDR3 protein: CASSPGLAAQETQYF; CDR3 DNA: TGTGCCAGCTCACCGGGTCTAGCGGCCCAAGAGACCCAGTACTTC
clone size: .; J gene: TRBJ2-7; V gene: TRBV25-1; D gene: .; CDR3 protein: CASSAVGSYEQYF; CDR3 DNA: TGTGCCAGCAGTGCTGTCGGGAGCTACGAGCAGTACTTC
clone size: .; J gene: TRBJ2-1; V gene: TRBV9; D gene: .; CDR3 protein: CASSPQGGLSYNEQFF; CDR3 DNA: TGTGCCAGCAGCCCCCAGGGCGGCCTATCCTACAATGAGCAGTTCTTC
clone size: .; J gene: TRBJ2-7; V gene: TRBV19; D gene: .; CDR3 protein: CASSIIHEQYF; CDR3 DNA: TGTGCCAGTAGTATAATCCACGAGCAGTACTTC
clone size: .; J gene: TRBJ1-2; V gene: TRBV6-1; D gene: .; CDR3 protein: CASGTGGYRSGYTF; CDR3 DNA: TGTGCCAGCGGGACCGGGGGCTACCGGTCTGGCTACACCTTC
clone size: .; J gene: TRBJ1-3; V gene: TRBV19; D gene: .; CDR3 protein: CASSISSGSSGNTIYF; CDR3 DNA: TGTGCCAGTAGTATTTCATCGGGGAGCTCTGGAAACACCATATATTTT
clone size: few; J gene: TRBJ1-4; V gene: TRBV27; D gene: TRBD1; CDR3 protein: CASSPYRGPTEKLFF; CDR3 DNA: TGTGCCAGCAGTCCCTACAGGGGTCCGACTGAAAAACTGTTTTTT
clone size: once; J gene: TRBJ2-7; V gene: TRBV12-5; D gene: TRBD2; CDR3 protein: CASGPIAGTLYEQYF; CDR3 DNA: TGTGCTAGTGGTCCAATAGCGGGCACCCTCTACGAGCAGTACTTC
clone size: .; J gene: TRBJ2-3; V gene: TRBV30; D gene: .; CDR3 protein: CAWLGANTDTRYF; CDR3 DNA: TGTGCCTGGTTGGGGGCCAACACAGATACGCGGTATTTT
clone size: few; J gene: TRBJ2-3; V gene: TRBV18; D gene: TRBD2; CDR3 protein: CASSPGSSGSFPDTQYF; CDR3 DNA: TGTGCCAGCTCACCAGGGTCGAGCGGGAGTTTCCCAGATACGCAGTATTTT
clone size: .; J gene: TRBJ1-1; V gene: TRBV28; D gene: TRBD1; CDR3 protein: CASSSRGQGFGTEAFF; CDR3 DNA: TGTGCCAGCAGTTCACGGGGACAGGGATTCGGTACTGAAGCTTTCTTT
clone size: .; J gene: TRBJ1-2; V gene: TRBV19; D gene: .; CDR3 protein: CASSQGAGAANYGYTF; CDR3 DNA: TGTGCCAGTAGTCAAGGGGCAGGGGCCGCTAACTATGGCTACACCTTC
clone size: .; J gene: TRBJ2-7; V gene: TRBV5-1; D gene: TRBD1; CDR3 protein: CASSWTGGESYEQYF; CDR3 DNA: TGCGCCAGCAGCTGGACAGGGGGGGAATCCTACGAGCAGTACTTC
clone size: .; J gene: TRBJ2-1; V gene: TRBV5-1; D gene: .; CDR3 protein: CASSLAPLEEQFF; CDR3 DNA: TGCGCCAGCAGCTTGGCCCCACTAGAGGAGCAGTTCTTC
clone size: .; J gene: TRBJ1-5; V gene: TRBV19; D gene: .; CDR3 protein: CASAMPHQPQHF; CDR3 DNA: TGTGCCAGTGCGATGCCTCATCAGCCCCAGCATTTT
clone size: .; J gene: TRBJ2-3; V gene: TRBV7-9; D gene: .; CDR3 protein: CASSFVEFGTDTQYF; CDR3 DNA: TGTGCCAGCAGCTTCGTGGAGTTTGGCACAGATACGCAGTATTTT
clone size: .; J gene: TRBJ2-3; V gene: TRBV7-9; D gene: .; CDR3 protein: CASSLVISTDTQYF; CDR3 DNA: TGTGCCAGCAGCTTAGTGATTAGCACAGATACGCAGTATTTT
clone size: .; J gene: TRBJ2-7; V gene: TRBV2; D gene: .; CDR3 protein: CASSSQGLDYEQYF; CDR3 DNA: TGTGCCAGCAGTAGTCAGGGTCTGGACTACGAGCAGTACTTC
clone size: .; J gene: TRBJ2-2; V gene: TRBV28; D gene: TRBD2; CDR3 protein: CATFSGRVTGELFF; CDR3 DNA: TGTGCCACCTTTAGCGGGAGAGTCACCGGGGAGCTGTTTTTT
clone size: .; J gene: TRBJ2-7; V gene: TRBV11-2; D gene: .; CDR3 protein: CASSVADAYEQYF; CDR3 DNA: TGTGCCAGCAGTGTAGCGGATGCCTACGAGCAGTACTTC
clone size: .; J gene: TRBJ1-3; V gene: TRBV5-4; D gene: .; CDR3 protein: CASSLDQSPGNTIYF; CDR3 DNA: TGTGCCAGCAGCTTGGATCAGTCCCCTGGAAACACCATATATTTT
clone size: many; J gene: TRBJ1-5; V gene: TRBV2; D gene: .; CDR3 protein: CASSPGWQPQHF; CDR3 DNA: TGTGCCAGCAGCCCTGGTTGGCAGCCCCAGCATTTT
clone size: once; J gene: TRBJ2-1; V gene: TRBV2; D gene: TRBD1; CDR3 protein: CASTLGTAGDNEQFF; CDR3 DNA: TGTGCCAGCACCCTGGGGACAGCCGGCGACAATGAGCAGTTCTTC
clone size: once; J gene: TRBJ2-7; V gene: TRBV20-1; D gene: .; CDR3 protein: CSASAAWEQYF; CDR3 DNA: TGCAGTGCTAGTGCCGCCTGGGAGCAGTACTTC
clone size: .; J gene: TRBJ1-1; V gene: TRBV9; D gene: .; CDR3 protein: CASSVTGQNTEAFF; CDR3 DNA: TGTGCCAGCAGCGTCACAGGGCAGAACACTGAAGCTTTCTTT
clone size: .; J gene: TRBJ2-7; V gene: TRBV15; D gene: TRBD1; CDR3 protein: CATSRGTGGGYEQYF; CDR3 DNA: TGTGCCACCAGCAGGGGGACAGGGGGAGGCTACGAGCAGTACTTC
clone size: .; J gene: TRBJ1-2; V gene: TRBV19; D gene: .; CDR3 protein: CASGWFDRYTF; CDR3 DNA: TGTGCGAGTGGTTGGTTCGATCGCTACACCTTC
clone size: once; J gene: TRBJ2-6; V gene: TRBV19; D gene: .; CDR3 protein: CASSPGNSGANVLTF; CDR3 DNA: TGTGCCAGTAGTCCAGGGAACTCTGGGGCCAACGTCCTGACTTTC
clone size: .; J gene: TRBJ2-3; V gene: TRBV9; D gene: .; CDR3 protein: CASSVERQRNTDTQYF; CDR3 DNA: TGTGCCAGCAGCGTAGAGAGGCAGCGTAACACAGATACGCAGTATTTT
clone size: .; J gene: TRBJ2-3; V gene: TRBV28; D gene: TRBD1; CDR3 protein: CASQFTRTGGLTDTQYF; CDR3 DNA: TGTGCCAGCCAGTTTACCAGGACAGGGGGCTTGACAGATACGCAGTATTTT
clone size: .; J gene: TRBJ2-5; V gene: TRBV7-8; D gene: .; CDR3 protein: CASSPTPGGTQYF; CDR3 DNA: TGTGCCAGCAGCCCTACCCCGGGTGGGACCCAGTACTTC
clone size: .; J gene: TRBJ2-1; V gene: TRBV19; D gene: .; CDR3 protein: CASSIGDYLYNEQFF; CDR3 DNA: TGTGCCAGTAGTATTGGAGACTACCTATACAATGAGCAGTTCTTC
clone size: .; J gene: TRBJ1-5; V gene: TRBV28; D gene: .; CDR3 protein: CASSRLRVGALSNQPQHF; CDR3 DNA: TGTGCCAGCAGCCGACTCAGGGTGGGAGCCCTTAGCAATCAGCCCCAGCATTTT
clone size: once; J gene: TRBJ2-1; V gene: TRBV10-3; D gene: .; CDR3 protein: CAISSGTVNEQFF; CDR3 DNA: TGTGCCATCAGTTCCGGGACTGTAAATGAGCAGTTCTTC
clone size: many; J gene: TRBJ2-1; V gene: TRBV7-9; D gene: .; CDR3 protein: CASSLGGTGAFF; CDR3 DNA: TGTGCCAGCAGCTTAGGCGGGACTGGGGCGTTCTTC
clone size: once; J gene: TRBJ2-3; V gene: TRBV5-8; D gene: TRBD2; CDR3 protein: CASTPGSGRAKDTDTQYF; CDR3 DNA: TGTGCCAGCACCCCGGGTAGCGGGAGGGCCAAGGACACAGATACGCAGTATTTT
clone size: .; J gene: TRBJ2-7; V gene: TRBV4-3; D gene: .; CDR3 protein: CASSQTQGYEQYF; CDR3 DNA: TGCGCCAGCAGCCAAACGCAGGGGTACGAGCAGTACTTC
clone size: .; J gene: TRBJ2-7; V gene: TRBV29-1; D gene: .; CDR3 protein: CSVRARERGYEQYF; CDR3 DNA: .
clone size: .; J gene: TRBJ1-1; V gene: TRBV30; D gene: .; CDR3 protein: CAWSRTRTEAFF; CDR3 DNA: TGTGCCTGGAGCCGTACTAGGACTGAAGCTTTCTTT
clone size: .; J gene: TRBJ2-7; V gene: TRBV19; D gene: TRBD1; CDR3 protein: CASSTTGTGGEQYF; CDR3 DNA: TGTGCCAGTAGTACGACCGGGACAGGGGGTGAGCAGTACTTC
clone size: .; J gene: TRBJ1-5; V gene: TRBV6-1; D gene: TRBD1; CDR3 protein: CASNMDRGGRQPQHF; CDR3 DNA: TGTGCCAGCAATATGGACAGGGGAGGGCGTCAGCCCCAGCATTTT
clone size: .; J gene: TRBJ1-6; V gene: TRBV15; D gene: .; CDR3 protein: CATSSGQGNSPLHF; CDR3 DNA: TGTGCCACCAGCAGTGGGCAGGGGAATTCACCCCTCCACTTT
clone size: .; J gene: TRBJ2-2; V gene: TRBV9; D gene: .; CDR3 protein: CASSAWGSLTGELFF; CDR3 DNA: TGTGCCAGCAGCGCCTGGGGGAGTCTCACCGGGGAGCTGTTTTTT
clone size: .; J gene: TRBJ2-5; V gene: TRBV25-1; D gene: .; CDR3 protein: CASSVAGMEETQYF; CDR3 DNA: TGTGCCAGCAGTGTAGCAGGAATGGAAGAGACCCAGTACTTC
clone size: .; J gene: TRBJ2-7; V gene: TRBV7-2; D gene: TRBD2; CDR3 protein: CASSFTSGMYEQYF; CDR3 DNA: TGTGCCAGCAGCTTTACTAGCGGGATGTACGAGCAGTACTTC
clone size: many; J gene: TRBJ2-6; V gene: TRBV9; D gene: .; CDR3 protein: CASSVTPSSGANVLTF; CDR3 DNA: TGTGCCAGCAGCGTAACTCCCAGCTCTGGGGCCAACGTCCTGACTTTC